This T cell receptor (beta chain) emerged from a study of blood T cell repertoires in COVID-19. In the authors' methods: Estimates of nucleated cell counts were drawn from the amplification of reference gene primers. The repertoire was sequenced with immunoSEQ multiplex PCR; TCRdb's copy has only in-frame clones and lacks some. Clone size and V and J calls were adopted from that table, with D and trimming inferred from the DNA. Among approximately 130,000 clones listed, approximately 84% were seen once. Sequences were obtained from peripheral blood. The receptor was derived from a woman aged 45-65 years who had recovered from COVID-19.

The CDR3 spells CAISPGPDGTDTQYF. In nucleotides, the CDR3 is TGTGCCATCAGTCCGGGTCCCGATGGGACAGATACGCAGTATTTT. The chain is built from TRBV10-3 and TRBJ2-3; D is ambiguous. The V end was cut by 5 bases, the J end by 3 bases, with 15 bases between. CDR1 ENHRY and CDR2 SYGVKD come from the germline V gene. The CDR3 is 15 residues long.